The sequence of this T cell receptor beta chain was determined in a study of neoadjuvant anti-PD-1 for oral cavity cancer. Time point noted: after neoadjuvant nivolumab, at surgical resection. This CDR3 region has 16 residues. V lost 3 bases to trimming and J lost 2 bases; unmatched junction nucleotides: 7. Per the germline V gene, CDR1 is SNHLY and CDR2 is FYNNEI. This clone has a handful of counts. Clones were read by immunoSEQ multiplex PCR, and TCRdb kept only the in-frame ones, dropping some. Here the sample spans over 20,000 clones, approximately 27% being singletons. This TCR was sampled from a person between 40 and 80 years old with oral cavity squamous cell carcinoma. The J gene is TRBJ2-5, the V gene TRBV2, with 9 bases fitting TRBD2. The sample here was tumor tissue, taken after nivolumab (anti-PD-1) treatment. The chain's CDR3 is CASSEGASGVQETQYF. CDR3 bases: TGTGCCAGCAGTGAGGGTGCTAGCGGGGTACAAGAGACCCAGTACTTC.